This TCR beta chain came from a study of shared clonotypes between healthy human individuals. General observations from the study: Incomplete sequencing of sorted subsets was indicated by rarefaction despite large depth.

This clone is a singleton in its sample. What it binds is unknown. The sorted-subset replicate PCRs were given 200 ng DNA, which is 25,000 to 35,000 T cell genomes. Some clones are missing from TCRdb's copy, which holds only in-frame ones; the method was immunoSEQ multiplex PCR. The sample consists of about 2.4 million clones, approximately 93% of them appearing once. The sample was naive CD4+ T cells from PBMCs. The subset: CD45RA+ positively selected. This receptor was identified in a man in his late teens or twenties in good health. Some clones in this sample may be carry-over from other donors' samples.

CDR3 DNA sequence: TGTGCCAGTAGTTTCAGGGACGCCCAAGCCTTGGCCTATGGCTACACCTTC. This sequence encodes CASSFRDAQALAYGYTF. The J gene is TRBJ1-2, the V gene TRBV19; D is perhaps TRBD1 (5 bases). V was trimmed by 5 bases and J by 4 bases, leaving 23 bases between them. CDR1 and CDR2 (germline): LNHDA, SQIVND (reference sequence). The CDR3 has 17 amino acids.